Presented here are 8 T cell receptor beta chains from one specimen sequenced in a study of T cells after yellow fever vaccination. TCRdb re-analysed the 5' RACE reads in MiXCR, keeping a single row per CDR3 protein. The data contain about 330,000 distinct CDR3 sequences, 4.1% of them seen just once; the ten biggest clones take up around 23%. Sequencing used PBMCs, obtained 5 days after the yellow fever booster vaccination. These receptor sequences come from a man between 18 and 29 years old who received the YFV17D yellow fever vaccine.

This clonotype has ten or more counts. This CDR3 is CASRVSGNYGYTF. The CDR3 DNA is TGTGCCAGCAGGGTATCAGGGAACTATGGCTACACCTTC. J is TRBJ1-2 and V is TRBV6-1; tentatively, D is TRBD1 (5 bases). Trimming removed 6 bases from V and 2 bases from J, with 10 bases in between. The CDR3 has 13 amino acids. Germline CDR1 reads MNHNS; CDR2 reads SASEGT.

J is TRBJ1-2 and V is TRBV7-2, with unresolved D. The V gene's germline CDR1 is SGHTA and CDR2 FQGNSA. V shed 3 bases and J shed 8 bases, with 16 bases lying between them. The CDR3 runs to 14 residues. The DNA of the CDR3 is TGTGCCAGCAGCTTCACCCAGGACCTCCGGGGCTACACCTTC. This sequence encodes CASSFTQDLRGYTF.

This clonotype was seen ten or more times. The chain links TRBV6-5 to TRBJ1-3; D perhaps matches TRBD1 (5 bases). Trimming cost V 6 bases and J 9 bases, with 12 bases left between them. This CDR3 spans 12 amino acids. CDR1 and CDR2 from the germline V gene are MNHEY and SVGAGI. CDR3 sequence: CASRSAGGTIYF. The CDR3 DNA reads as TGTGCCAGCAGATCTGCCGGGGGCACCATATATTTT.

This clonotype was found a few times. V usage is TRBV5-1 and J usage is TRBJ2-7; D possibly corresponds to TRBD1 (5 bases). The CDR3 has 15 amino acids. V was shortened by 4 bases and J by 5 bases, with 19 bases between the two germline ends. The V gene's germline CDR1 is SGHRS and CDR2 YFSETQ. CDR3 in amino acids: CASSPDSPVADEQYF. For the CDR3, the DNA is TGCGCCAGCAGCCCAGACAGCCCCGTAGCCGACGAGCAGTACTTC.

The sample holds many counts of this clonotype. The genes are TRBV28 and TRBJ1-1, with 7 bases identical to TRBD1. The CDR3 consists of 12 residues. J lost 5 bases, V lost 10 bases, and 7 bases had no gene match. The germline V gene encodes CDR1 MDHEN and CDR2 SYDVKM. The CDR3 DNA reads as TGTGCCACCTTAGACAGGGTGACTGAAGCTTTCTTT. Translated: CATLDRVTEAFF.

This clonotype was observed at least ten times. This chain uses TRBV7-2 with TRBJ1-5; no reliable D call. V was pared by 6 bases and J by 3 bases, with 12 bases between. The CDR3 consists of 14 residues. Per the germline V gene, CDR1 is SGHTA and CDR2 is FQGNSA. CDR3 in DNA: TGTGCCAGCAGTTCGACGGTTAACAATCAGCCCCAGCATTTT. Its protein product is CASSSTVNNQPQHF.

This clonotype occurred a few times. The chain couples TRBV20-1 to TRBJ1-6; 9 nucleotides match TRBD1. The CDR3 is 14 amino acids. Germline CDR1 is DFQATT and CDR2 is SNEGSKA (reference sequence). After removal of 3 bases from V and 9 bases from J, the junction contained 6 bases not matched to a gene. In DNA, the CDR3 is TGCAGTGCTAGGCCAGGACAGGGGTTTTCACCCCTCCACTTT. Protein sequence: CSARPGQGFSPLHF.

This clonotype was recorded a few times. The chain is built from TRBV5-4 and TRBJ2-3; D is uncertain. V was pared by 4 bases and J by 0 bases, with 9 bases between. Germline-derived CDR1 and CDR2 are SGHNT and YYREEE (reference sequence). The CDR3 is 14 amino acids. Here the CDR3 DNA reads TGTGCCAGCAGCCCCCCGCAGAGCACAGATACGCAGTATTTT. Translation gives CASSPPQSTDTQYF.